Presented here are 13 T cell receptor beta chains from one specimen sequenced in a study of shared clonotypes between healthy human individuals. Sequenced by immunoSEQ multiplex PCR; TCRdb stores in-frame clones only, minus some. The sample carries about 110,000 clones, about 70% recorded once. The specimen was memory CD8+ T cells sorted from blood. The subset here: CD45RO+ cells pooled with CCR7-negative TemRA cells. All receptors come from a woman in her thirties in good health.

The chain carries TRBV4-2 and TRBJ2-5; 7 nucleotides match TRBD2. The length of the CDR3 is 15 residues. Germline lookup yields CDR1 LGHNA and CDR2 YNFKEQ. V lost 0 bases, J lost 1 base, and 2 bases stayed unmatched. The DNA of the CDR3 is TGTGCCAGCAGCCAAGAGGGGGGGGGCCAAGAGACCCAGTACTTC. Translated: CASSQEGGGQETQYF.

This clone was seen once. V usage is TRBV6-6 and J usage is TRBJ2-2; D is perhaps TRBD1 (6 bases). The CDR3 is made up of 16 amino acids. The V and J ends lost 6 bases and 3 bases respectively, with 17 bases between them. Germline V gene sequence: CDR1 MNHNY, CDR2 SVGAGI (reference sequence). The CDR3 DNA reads TGTGCCAGCAGCCCCGTTGGTCAGGGGTACACCGGGGAGCTGTTTTTT. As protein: CASSPVGQGYTGELFF.

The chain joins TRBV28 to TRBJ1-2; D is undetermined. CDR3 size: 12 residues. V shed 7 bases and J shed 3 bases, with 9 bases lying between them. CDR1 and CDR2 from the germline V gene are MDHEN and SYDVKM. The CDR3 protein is CASNGAHYGYTF. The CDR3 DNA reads TGTGCCAGCAATGGAGCCCACTATGGCTACACCTTC.

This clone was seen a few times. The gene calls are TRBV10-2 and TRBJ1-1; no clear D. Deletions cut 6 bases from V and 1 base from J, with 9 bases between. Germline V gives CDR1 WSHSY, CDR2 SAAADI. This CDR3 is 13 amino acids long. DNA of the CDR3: TGCGCCAGCAGAAGGGTTGGGAACACTGAAGCTTTCTTT. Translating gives CASRRVGNTEAFF.

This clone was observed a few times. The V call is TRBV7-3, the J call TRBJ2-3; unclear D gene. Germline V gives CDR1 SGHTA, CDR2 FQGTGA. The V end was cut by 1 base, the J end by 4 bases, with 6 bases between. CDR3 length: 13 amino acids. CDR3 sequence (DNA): TGTGCCAGCAGCTTAAGCGGATCAGATACGCAGTATTTT. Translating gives CASSLSGSDTQYF.

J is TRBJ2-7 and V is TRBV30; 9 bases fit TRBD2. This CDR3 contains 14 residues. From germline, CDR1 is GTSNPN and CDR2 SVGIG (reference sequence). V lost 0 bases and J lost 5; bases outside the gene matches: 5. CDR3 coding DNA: TGTGCCTGGAGTGTCAGCGGGGGGAACCACGAGCAGTACTTC. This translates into CAWSVSGGNHEQYF.

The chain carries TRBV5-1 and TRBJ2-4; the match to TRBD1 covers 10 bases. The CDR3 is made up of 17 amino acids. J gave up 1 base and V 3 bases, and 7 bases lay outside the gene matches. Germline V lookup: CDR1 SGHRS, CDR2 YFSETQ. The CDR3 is CASSWGQGSSAKNIQYF. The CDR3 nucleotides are TGCGCCAGCAGCTGGGGACAGGGGAGTTCGGCCAAAAACATTCAGTACTTC.

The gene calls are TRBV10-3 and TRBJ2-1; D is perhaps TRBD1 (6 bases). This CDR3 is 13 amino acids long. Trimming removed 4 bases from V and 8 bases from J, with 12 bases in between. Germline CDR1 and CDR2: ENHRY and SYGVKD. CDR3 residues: CAISAYRVHEQFF. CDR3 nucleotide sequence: TGTGCCATCAGTGCATACAGGGTCCATGAGCAGTTCTTC.

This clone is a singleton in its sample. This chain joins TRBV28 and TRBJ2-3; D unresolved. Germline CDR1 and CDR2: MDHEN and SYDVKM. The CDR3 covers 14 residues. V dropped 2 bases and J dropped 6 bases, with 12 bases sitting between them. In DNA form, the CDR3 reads TGTGCCAGCAGTTTAATTCATCCCAAGGATACGCAGTATTTT. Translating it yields CASSLIHPKDTQYF.

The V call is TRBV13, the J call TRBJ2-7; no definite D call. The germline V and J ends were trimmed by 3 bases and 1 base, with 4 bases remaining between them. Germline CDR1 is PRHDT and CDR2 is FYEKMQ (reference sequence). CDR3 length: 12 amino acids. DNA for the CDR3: TGTGCCAGCAGCTTTAGGTCCTACGAGCAGTACTTC. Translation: CASSFRSYEQYF.

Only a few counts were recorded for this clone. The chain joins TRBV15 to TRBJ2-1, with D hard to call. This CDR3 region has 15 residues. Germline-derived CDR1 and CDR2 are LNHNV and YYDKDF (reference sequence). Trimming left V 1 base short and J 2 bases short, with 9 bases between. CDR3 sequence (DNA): TGTGCCACCAGCAGAGCGGCGGATCCCTACAATGAGCAGTTCTTC. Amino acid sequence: CATSRAADPYNEQFF.

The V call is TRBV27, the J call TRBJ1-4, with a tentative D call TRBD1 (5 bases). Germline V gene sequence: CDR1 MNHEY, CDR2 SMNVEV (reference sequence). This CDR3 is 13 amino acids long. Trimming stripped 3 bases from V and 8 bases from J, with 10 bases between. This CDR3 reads CASSFQGGEKLFF. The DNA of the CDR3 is TGTGCCAGCAGTTTTCAGGGAGGAGAAAAACTGTTTTTT. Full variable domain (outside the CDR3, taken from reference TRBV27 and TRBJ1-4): EAQVTQNPRYLITVTGKKLTVTCSQNMNHEYMSWYRQDPGLGLRQIYYSMNVEVTDKGDVPEGYKVSRKEKRNFPLILESPSPNQTSLYFCASSFQGGEKLFFGSGTQLSVL.

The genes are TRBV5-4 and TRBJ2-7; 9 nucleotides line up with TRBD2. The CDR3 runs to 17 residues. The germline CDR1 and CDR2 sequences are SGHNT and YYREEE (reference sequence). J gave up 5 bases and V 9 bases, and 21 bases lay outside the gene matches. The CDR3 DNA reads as TGTGCCATCACGCCTCAAGCTGGGCTAGCGGGAATCCACGAGCAGTACTTC. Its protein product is CAITPQAGLAGIHEQYF.